One and the same sample provided the 29 T cell receptor beta chains below, sequenced in a study of spatial heterogeneity in lung cancer. MiXCR was run by TCRdb on the 5' RACE reads, yielding one entry per CDR3 protein. Of some 21,000 distinct CDR3 sequences listed, around 3.2% are singletons. Specified time point: sample taken at primary tumor resection. Whole RNA, which was extracted from tumor, nontumor lung tissue or frozen PBMC, was sequenced without any cell sorting. This specimen consisted of PBMCs, obtained at surgery. The receptor source for this set is a female donor with early-stage non-small cell lung cancer.

This clonotype appeared many times. This chain links TRBV10-3 with TRBJ2-5; D may correspond to TRBD1 or TRBD2 (5 bases each). Per the germline V gene, CDR1 is ENHRY and CDR2 is SYGVKD. Trimming stripped 3 bases from V and 5 bases from J, with 10 bases between. The CDR3 runs 13 residues. In DNA form, the CDR3 reads TGTGCCATCAGTGAAGGCAGGGAGGAGACCCAGTACTTC. As protein: CAISEGREETQYF.

This clonotype was counted many times. This chain uses TRBV6-5 with TRBJ1-1, with unresolved D. The germline V gene encodes CDR1 MNHEY and CDR2 SVGAGI. CDR3 length: 14 residues. Trimming shortened V by 0 bases and J by 2 bases, and 7 bases separated the two germline ends. The CDR3, as DNA: TGTGCCAGCAGTTACTCGGCTTACAACACTGAAGCTTTCTTT. Protein product: CASSYSAYNTEAFF.

The gene calls are TRBV20-1 and TRBJ2-3, with TRBD2 matching 11 bases. V dropped 2 bases and J dropped 7; count of bases not matched to a gene: 8. The CDR3 covers 15 residues. From germline, CDR1 is DFQATT and CDR2 SNEGSKA (reference sequence). CDR3 in DNA: TGCAGTGCTAGATTAGCGGGAGGGTTTCCATATACGCAGTATTTT. It translates to CSARLAGGFPYTQYF.

The rearrangement uses TRBV3-1 and TRBJ2-7, with 11 bases aligning to TRBD1. The V and J ends lost 6 bases and 3 bases, in that order; junction bases with no gene match: 7. The CDR3 length is 15 residues. The germline gives CDR1 LGHDT, CDR2 YNNKEL (reference sequence). The CDR3 DNA reads TGTGCCAGCAGTCCCCCCGGGACAGGGGGCTACGAGCAGTACTTC. This gives the protein CASSPPGTGGYEQYF.

The chain is built from TRBV12-3 or TRBV12-4 and TRBJ1-3; a weak D match, TRBD1 (5 bases). There are 16 residues in the CDR3. Between the trimmed V and J ends, which lost 6 bases and 4 bases, there was a span of 19 bases. CDR3 protein: CASSRRIGTDGNTIYF. The DNA for the CDR3 is TGTGCCAGCAGCCGCAGAATTGGGACCGACGGAAACACCATATATTTT.

This clonotype was counted many times. CDR3: CASSFLPGQGPFSILSNQPQHF. The CDR3 DNA is TGTGCCAGCAGTTTCTTACCGGGACAGGGGCCTTTTTCCATCCTTAGCAATCAGCCCCAGCATTTT. The V gene is TRBV28, the J gene TRBJ1-5, with 10 bases aligning to TRBD1. The CDR3 runs 22 residues. CDR1 MDHEN and CDR2 SYDVKM come from the germline V gene. The V segment lost 3 bases and the J segment 0 bases; nucleotides outside the gene matches: 20.

This clonotype showed up many times. V gene TRBV20-1 combines with J gene TRBJ2-7; D assignment may be TRBD1 or TRBD2 (5 bases each). Deletions cut 1 base from V and 1 base from J, with 5 bases between. The germline V gene encodes CDR1 DFQATT and CDR2 SNEGSKA (reference sequence). This CDR3 has 12 amino acids. Here the CDR3 reads CSARGGSYEQYF. As DNA, the CDR3 is TGCAGTGCTAGAGGGGGGTCCTACGAGCAGTACTTC.

This clonotype was detected many times. CDR3 loop: CASSLAAAYIYEQYF. The CDR3 DNA follows: TGCGCCAGCAGCTTGGCGGCAGCTTATATCTACGAGCAGTACTTC. The chain joins TRBV5-1 to TRBJ2-7, with D uncertain. Deletions cut 0 bases from V and 3 bases from J, with 13 bases between. Germline V gene lookup returns CDR1 SGHRS and CDR2 YFSETQ. The CDR3 runs to 15 residues.

This clonotype was counted at least ten times. The genes are TRBV5-1 and TRBJ2-5, with TRBD2 matching over 11 bases. CDR1 SGHRS and CDR2 YFSETQ come from the germline V gene. Trimming removed 2 bases from V and 1 base from J; junction bases left unmatched: 10. This CDR3 has 18 residues. Here the CDR3 DNA reads TGCGCCAGCAGCTTTGAAGCGCGGACTAGCGGGCGCCAAGAGACCCAGTACTTC. Protein product: CASSFEARTSGRQETQYF.

This clonotype was counted many times. This chain uses TRBV7-2 with TRBJ2-7, with TRBD1 as a possible D gene (5 bases). CDR3 length: 12 residues. Trimming shortened V by 5 bases and J by 5 bases, and 10 bases separated the two germline ends. The germline gives CDR1 SGHTA, CDR2 FQGNSA. CDR3 sequence reads: CASSTDIDEQYF. CDR3 coding DNA: TGTGCCAGCAGCACGGACATCGACGAGCAGTACTTC.

This clonotype was recorded at least ten times. The chain is built from TRBV2 and TRBJ2-3; possible D gene TRBD2, 5 bases. The CDR3 covers 11 residues. The germline CDR1 and CDR2 sequences are SNHLY and FYNNEI. Between the trimmed V and J ends, which lost 10 bases and 5 bases, there was a span of 10 bases. The CDR3 DNA reads TGTGCCACCCAAGCGGAAGATACGCAGTATTTT. Its protein is CATQAEDTQYF.

This clonotype was counted at least ten times. The CDR3 loop is CATSDLPAGGGQETQYF. Written as DNA, the CDR3 is TGTGCCACCAGTGATTTACCAGCGGGAGGGGGCCAAGAGACCCAGTACTTC. J is TRBJ2-5 and V is TRBV24-1; 10 nucleotides line up with TRBD2. Germline values: CDR1 KGHDR, CDR2 SFDVKD. Trimming cost V 1 base and J 1 base; bases outside gene matches: 5. The CDR3 is 17 residues long.

This clonotype was seen ten or more times. The V and J genes are TRBV3-1 and TRBJ2-7, with D possibly matching TRBD1 (6 bases). Germline V lookup: CDR1 LGHDT, CDR2 YNNKEL (reference sequence). Trimming left V 3 bases short and J 2 bases short, with 20 bases between. This CDR3 has 17 amino acids. This CDR3 reads CASSHPAGQPPPYEQYF. The CDR3 nucleotides are TGTGCCAGCAGCCACCCAGCAGGACAGCCCCCACCCTACGAGCAGTACTTC.

This clonotype was counted at least ten times. V usage is TRBV2 and J usage is TRBJ2-7; D is perhaps TRBD1 (5 bases). Per the germline V gene, CDR1 is SNHLY and CDR2 is FYNNEI. Between the trimmed V and J ends, which lost 6 bases and 3 bases, there was a span of 12 bases. This CDR3 has 13 amino acids. CDR3 sequence: CASRHDRLYEQYF. As DNA, the CDR3 is TGTGCCAGCAGACATGACAGACTCTACGAGCAGTACTTC. The full variable domain, in which reference TRBV2 and TRBJ2-7 provide the parts outside the CDR3, is EPEVTQTPSHQVTQMGQEVILRCVPISNHLYFYWYRQILGQKVEFLVSFYNNEISEKSEIFDDQFSVERPDGSNFTLKIRSTKLEDSAMYFCASRHDRLYEQYFGPGTRLTVT.

Ten or more counts support this clonotype. V is TRBV5-4 and J is TRBJ2-7, with D uncertain. The CDR3 runs to 15 residues. Trimming shortened V by 4 bases and J by 2 bases, and 16 bases separated the two germline ends. The germline V gene has CDR1 SGHNT and CDR2 YYREEE (reference sequence). The chain's CDR3 is CASSVSADRTYEQYF. The CDR3 DNA reads TGTGCCAGCAGCGTATCGGCCGACCGGACCTACGAGCAGTACTTC.

This clonotype was detected ten times or more. V usage is TRBV28 and J usage is TRBJ1-1; the D gene is possibly TRBD1 (5 bases). V lost 7 bases and J 1 base, leaving 16 bases between the germline ends. The CDR3 spans 15 residues. CDR1 and CDR2 (germline): MDHEN, SYDVKM. This CDR3 reads CASTAGDRGNTEAFF. The CDR3 nucleotides read TGTGCCAGCACCGCCGGGGACCGGGGGAACACTGAAGCTTTCTTT.

Ten or more counts support this clonotype. This chain uses TRBV27 with TRBJ2-3; 13 nucleotides align to TRBD2. V lost 6 bases to trimming and J lost 2 bases; unmatched junction nucleotides: 8. CDR1 and CDR2 (germline): MNHEY, SMNVEV (reference sequence). This CDR3 contains 17 residues. In nucleotides, the CDR3 is TGTGCCAGCAGAACCGTGGGACTAGCGGGATTCACAGATACGCAGTATTTT. Its translation: CASRTVGLAGFTDTQYF.

The chain couples TRBV19 to TRBJ2-1; D possibly uses TRBD1 or TRBD2 (5 bases each). This CDR3 spans 14 amino acids. Germline loops: CDR1 LNHDA, CDR2 SQIVND (reference sequence). The V and J ends lost 10 bases and 1 base respectively, with 14 bases between them. CDR3 sequence (DNA): TGTGCCACCCAACGGGGCGCTTCCTACAATGAGCAGTTCTTC. It codes for CATQRGASYNEQFF.

This clonotype was counted ten times or more. The chain uses TRBV20-1 and TRBJ2-3; 8 nucleotides line up with TRBD2. With V trimmed by 7 bases and J by 0 bases, 12 bases remained unmatched. The germline gives CDR1 DFQATT, CDR2 SNEGSKA (reference sequence). The CDR3 is made up of 16 amino acids. In nucleotides, the CDR3 is TGCAGTGTAAAAACCGGGACTAGGGGCAGCACAGATACGCAGTATTTT. Its protein product is CSVKTGTRGSTDTQYF.

This clonotype was counted ten times or more. J is TRBJ2-7 and V is TRBV2; 13 nucleotides line up with TRBD2. Germline CDR1 is SNHLY and CDR2 is FYNNEI. Trimming cost V 6 bases and J 3 bases; bases outside gene matches: 5. There are 15 residues in the CDR3. DNA of the CDR3: TGTGCCAGCAGCCGGACTAGCGGGAGAAGCTACGAGCAGTACTTC. Translating it yields CASSRTSGRSYEQYF.

This clonotype was detected only a few times. The rearrangement joins TRBV6-1 to TRBJ2-7; no reliable D call. There are 15 residues in the CDR3. Between the trimmed V and J ends, which lost 0 bases and 0 bases, there was a span of 9 bases. The germline V gene encodes CDR1 MNHNS and CDR2 SASEGT. The CDR3 nucleotides read TGTGCCAGCAGTGAAGCGTCACACTACTCCTACGAGCAGTACTTC. As protein: CASSEASHYSYEQYF.

This clonotype has at least ten counts. This chain links TRBV12-3 or TRBV12-4 with TRBJ2-7; D not certain. The V gene lost 1 base and the J gene lost 7 bases, with 5 bases spanning the gap. This CDR3 has 11 amino acids. DNA of the CDR3: TGTGCCAGCAGTTTAGTAGGAGAGCAGTACTTC. This translates into CASSLVGEQYF.

The sample holds many counts of this clonotype. This chain connects TRBV7-8 to TRBJ1-5; a weak D match, TRBD1 (6 bases). V was trimmed by 2 bases and J by 0 bases, leaving 11 bases between them. Germline CDR1 reads SGHVS; CDR2 reads FQNEAQ. The CDR3 contains 16 residues. CDR3 DNA: TGTGCCAGCAGCTTATCAGGACAGAGTAGCAATCAGCCCCAGCATTTT. The encoded protein is CASSLSGQSSNQPQHF.

This clonotype was found many times. The chain employs TRBV5-1 and TRBJ1-2; D gene uncertain. Germline loops: CDR1 SGHRS, CDR2 YFSETQ. Trimming cost V 0 bases and J 5 bases, with 8 bases left between them. The CDR3 has 13 amino acids. The CDR3: CASSLDSVYGYTF. CDR3 sequence (DNA): TGCGCCAGCAGCTTGGACAGTGTGTATGGCTACACCTTC.

This clonotype was recorded many times. The chain employs TRBV28 and TRBJ2-2; 8 nucleotides agree with TRBD2. The CDR3 spans 14 residues. Germline lookup yields CDR1 MDHEN and CDR2 SYDVKM. The J segment lost 1 base and the V segment lost 6 bases, leaving 1 base of the junction unmatched. CDR3 region: CASSSGRNTGELFF. CDR3 sequence (DNA): TGTGCCAGCAGCAGCGGGAGGAACACCGGGGAGCTGTTTTTT.

A remark on this clonotype: The junction differs from germline at one of its ends, possibly a read error. V usage is TRBV6-2 or TRBV6-3 and J usage is TRBJ2-7; 10 positions agree with TRBD2. The V gene's germline CDR1 is MNHEY and CDR2 SVGEGT. CDR3 size: 15 residues. The DNA for the CDR3 is TGTGCCAGCAGTTATGTCCTAGCGGGGGCCTACGACCAGTACTTC. Its translation: CASSYVLAGAYDQYF.

This clonotype was detected many times. The rearrangement joins TRBV27 to TRBJ2-1, with D possibly TRBD1 on 6 matching bases. Germline CDR1 MNHEY, CDR2 SMNVEV (reference sequence). The CDR3 is made up of 13 amino acids. V lost 9 bases and J lost 0, with 9 bases in between. CDR3 nucleotide sequence: TGTGCCAGTGCGACAGGCTCCTACAATGAGCAGTTCTTC. Translation gives CASATGSYNEQFF.

This clonotype is labeled as medium-sized. The chain's CDR3 is CAISESRGGIGNEQFF. The CDR3, as DNA: TGTGCCATCAGTGAGTCGAGGGGGGGCATAGGCAATGAGCAGTTCTTC. This chain connects TRBV10-3 to TRBJ2-1; possible D gene TRBD2, 7 bases. Germline values: CDR1 ENHRY, CDR2 SYGVKD. This CDR3 comprises 16 residues. The V end was cut by 0 bases, the J end by 6 bases, with 15 bases between.

This clonotype was counted between two and nine times. The V and J genes are TRBV7-9 and TRBJ1-2; D possibly corresponds to TRBD1 (5 bases). Germline V CDR1 and CDR2: SEHNR, FQNEAQ (reference sequence). The length of the CDR3 is 15 residues. Trimming shortened V by 1 base and J by 4 bases, and 13 bases separated the two germline ends. CDR3 protein: CASSLGGGSSYGYTF. The CDR3 DNA follows: TGTGCCAGCAGCTTAGGCGGGGGATCCTCCTATGGCTACACCTTC.